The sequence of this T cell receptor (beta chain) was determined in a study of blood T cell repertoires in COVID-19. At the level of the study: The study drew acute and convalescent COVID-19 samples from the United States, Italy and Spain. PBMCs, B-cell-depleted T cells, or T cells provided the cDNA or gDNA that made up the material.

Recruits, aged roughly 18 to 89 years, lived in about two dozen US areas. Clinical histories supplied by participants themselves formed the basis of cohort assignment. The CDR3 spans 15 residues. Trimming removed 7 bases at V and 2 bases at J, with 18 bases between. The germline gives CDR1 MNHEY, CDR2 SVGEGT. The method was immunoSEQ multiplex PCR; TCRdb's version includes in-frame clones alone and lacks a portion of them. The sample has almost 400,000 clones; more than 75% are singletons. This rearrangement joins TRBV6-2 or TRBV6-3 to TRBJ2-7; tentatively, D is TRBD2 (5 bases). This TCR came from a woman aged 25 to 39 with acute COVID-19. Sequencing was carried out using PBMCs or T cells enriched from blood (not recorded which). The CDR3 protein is CASIPAGLGPYEQYF. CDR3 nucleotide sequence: TGTGCCAGCATCCCCGCCGGACTGGGTCCCTACGAGCAGTACTTC.